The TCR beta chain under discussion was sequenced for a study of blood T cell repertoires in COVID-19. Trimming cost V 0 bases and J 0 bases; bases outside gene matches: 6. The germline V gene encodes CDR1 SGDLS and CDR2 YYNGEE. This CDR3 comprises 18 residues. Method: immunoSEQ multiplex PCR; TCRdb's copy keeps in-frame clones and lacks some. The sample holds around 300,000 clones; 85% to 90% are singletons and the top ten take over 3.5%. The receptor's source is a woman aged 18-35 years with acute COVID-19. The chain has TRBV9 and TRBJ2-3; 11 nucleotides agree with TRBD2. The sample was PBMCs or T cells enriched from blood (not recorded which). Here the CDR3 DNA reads TGTGCCAGCAGCGTAGGTAGCGGGAGGGCCGCTAGCACAGATACGCAGTATTTT. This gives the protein CASSVGSGRAASTDTQYF.